This TCR beta chain was identified in a study of technical replicates of blood from a few donors. Sequencing used immunoSEQ multiplex PCR; TCRdb keeps in-frame clones, though not all of them. The sample has over 90,000 clones, roughly 95% seen once. Trimming cost V 2 bases and J 2 bases; bases outside gene matches: 8. CDR3 length equals 16 residues. CDR1 is MNHEY and CDR2 is SMNVEV in the germline V gene (reference sequence). The clonotype originates from a human donor in good health. The sample was T cells isolated from PBMCs. The V and J genes are TRBV27 and TRBJ2-7, with TRBD2 matching 8 bases. This CDR3 reads CASSLRPGLAAYEQYF. For the CDR3, the DNA is TGTGCCAGCAGTTTACGTCCCGGACTAGCCGCCTACGAGCAGTACTTC.